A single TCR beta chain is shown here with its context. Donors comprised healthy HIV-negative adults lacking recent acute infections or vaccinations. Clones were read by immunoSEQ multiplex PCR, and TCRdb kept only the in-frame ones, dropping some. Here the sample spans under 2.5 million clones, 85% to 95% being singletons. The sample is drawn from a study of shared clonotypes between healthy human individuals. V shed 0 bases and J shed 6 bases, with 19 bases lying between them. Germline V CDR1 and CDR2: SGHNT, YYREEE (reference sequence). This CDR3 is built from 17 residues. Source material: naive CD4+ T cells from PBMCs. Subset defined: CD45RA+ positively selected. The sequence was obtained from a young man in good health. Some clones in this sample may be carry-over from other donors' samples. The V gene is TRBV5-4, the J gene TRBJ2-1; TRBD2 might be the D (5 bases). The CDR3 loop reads CASSLGGRGQPSNEQFF. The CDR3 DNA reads TGTGCCAGCAGCTTGGGTGGGCGCGGGCAGCCCTCCAATGAGCAGTTCTTC.